These 31 T cell receptor beta chains share one sample of origin, sequenced in a study of blood T cell repertoires in COVID-19. Assay used: immunoSEQ multiplex PCR; TCRdb lists only in-frame clones, some missing. This sample has about 300,000 clones, with around 86% found just once. Sequenced input: peripheral blood. Receptor source: a woman aged 50 to 60 with acute or convalescent COVID-19.

The chain employs TRBV19 and TRBJ2-2, with 11 bases that match TRBD2. CDR3 length: 15 residues. Germline V CDR1 and CDR2: LNHDA, SQIVND (reference sequence). V lost 3 bases and J lost 7; bases outside the gene matches: 4. The CDR3 DNA reads TGTGCCAGTAGTATGATCCTAGCGGGAGGCGGGGAGCTGTTTTTT. Protein product: CASSMILAGGGELFF.

This clone appeared once. This rearrangement joins TRBV9 to TRBJ1-2; maybe TRBD1 (5 bases). CDR3 length equals 14 residues. The V end was cut by 0 bases, the J end by 4 bases, with 10 bases between. Germline V gene data show CDR1 as SGDLS and CDR2 as YYNGEE. CDR3 nucleotides: TGTGCCAGCAGCGTAGGGGGACTGGCCTATGGCTACACCTTC. Translated, it gives CASSVGGLAYGYTF.

This clone has just a few counts. This sequence joins TRBV4-3 and TRBJ1-2, with D possibly matching TRBD1 (6 bases). The CDR3 has 14 residues. Germline assignment: CDR1 LGHNA and CDR2 YSLEER. Trimming took off 1 base at V and 4 bases at J, with 10 bases between the two ends. This CDR3 reads CASSQVTGIYGYTF. The CDR3 bases are TGCGCCAGCAGCCAAGTTACAGGGATCTATGGCTACACCTTC.

The rearrangement uses TRBV9 and TRBJ2-3; no clear D. Germline-derived CDR1 and CDR2 are SGDLS and YYNGEE. V was trimmed by 4 bases and J by 2 bases, leaving 8 bases between them. The CDR3 spans 13 residues. The DNA of the CDR3 is TGTGCCAGCAGCTACTCCTCCACAGATACGCAGTATTTT. This gives the protein CASSYSSTDTQYF.

The V call is TRBV7-2, the J call TRBJ1-5; D unclear. Germline CDR1 reads SGHTA; CDR2 reads FQGNSA. The CDR3 is made up of 14 amino acids. V lost 1 base and J lost 0, with 4 bases in between. This CDR3 is CASSLGLSNQPQHF. As DNA, the CDR3 is TGTGCCAGCAGCTTAGGTCTTAGCAATCAGCCCCAGCATTTT.

J is TRBJ2-1 and V is TRBV28, with 14 bases that match TRBD2. Germline loops: CDR1 MDHEN, CDR2 SYDVKM. The CDR3 runs to 18 residues. V shed 5 bases and J 5 bases; nucleotides not matched to a gene: 11. The CDR3 DNA reads as TGTGCCAGCAGTCCGGCGGGACTAGCGGGAGAGGCACACAATGAGCAGTTCTTC. Translating it yields CASSPAGLAGEAHNEQFF. Together with reference TRBV28 and TRBJ2-1, the CDR3 gives the full variable domain: DVKVTQSSRYLVKRTGEKVFLECVQDMDHENMFWYRQDPGLGLRLIYFSYDVKMKEKGDIPEGYSVSREKKERFSLILESASTNQTSMYLCASSPAGLAGEAHNEQFFGPGTRLTVL.

The J gene is TRBJ1-5, the V gene TRBV28; possible D gene TRBD1, 5 bases. The CDR3 is 12 amino acids. The V end was cut by 5 bases, the J end by 5 bases, with 7 bases between. Per the germline V gene, CDR1 is MDHEN and CDR2 is SYDVKM. The CDR3 loop reads CASSEQDQPQHF. CDR3 coding DNA: TGTGCCAGCAGTGAACAGGATCAGCCCCAGCATTTT.

The chain recombines TRBV7-9 with TRBJ1-1, with D maybe TRBD1 (5 bases). The CDR3 totals 14 residues. Deletions cut 2 bases from V and 3 bases from J, with 10 bases between. The germline CDR1 and CDR2 sequences are SEHNR and FQNEAQ (reference sequence). The CDR3 DNA reads TGTGCCAGCAGCTTATTTACGGGGGACACTGAAGCTTTCTTT. It is translated as CASSLFTGDTEAFF.

The genes are TRBV5-4 and TRBJ2-2; D might be TRBD1 (5 bases). V was cut by 0 bases and J by 4 bases, with 10 bases left in between. The CDR3 spans 15 residues. In germline, CDR1 is SGHNT, CDR2 YYREEE (reference sequence). The chain's CDR3 is CASSLGQLTTGELFF. CDR3 DNA sequence: TGTGCCAGCAGCTTGGGACAGCTGACCACCGGGGAGCTGTTTTTT.

There are a few counts of this clone. The rearrangement joins TRBV2 to TRBJ2-7; 8 nucleotides match TRBD2. Trimming at V came to 7 bases and at J to 4 bases, leaving 15 bases not matched to a gene. This CDR3 comprises 16 residues. The germline gives CDR1 SNHLY, CDR2 FYNNEI. The CDR3 sequence: CASKPGLAWEEYEQYF. DNA for the CDR3: TGTGCCAGCAAACCCGGACTAGCTTGGGAGGAATACGAGCAGTACTTC.

This clone has only one observation. The chain is built from TRBV2 and TRBJ2-1, with 7 bases lining up with TRBD2. Losses at the gene ends were 7 bases for V and 6 bases for J; bases not matched to a gene: 15. In germline, CDR1 is SNHLY, CDR2 FYNNEI. The CDR3 length is 16 residues. CDR3 amino acids: CASTGMVGGLGNEQFF. The CDR3 DNA is TGTGCCAGCACCGGTATGGTGGGAGGGCTTGGCAATGAGCAGTTCTTC. Full variable domain (remainder filled in from reference TRBV2 and TRBJ2-1): EPEVTQTPSHQVTQMGQEVILRCVPISNHLYFYWYRQILGQKVEFLVSFYNNEISEKSEIFDDQFSVERPDGSNFTLKIRSTKLEDSAMYFCASTGMVGGLGNEQFFGPGTRLTVL.

The V gene is TRBV27, the J gene TRBJ1-5, with TRBD1 matching over 8 bases. The J segment lost 4 bases and the V segment lost 6 bases, leaving 8 bases of the junction unmatched. Looked up from germline, CDR1 is MNHEY and CDR2 is SMNVEV (reference sequence). The length of the CDR3 is 15 residues. Here the CDR3 reads CASSTDRTGNQPQHF. The CDR3, as DNA: TGTGCCAGCAGCACAGACCGGACAGGGAATCAGCCCCAGCATTTT.

In this sample, this clone turned up a few times. This rearrangement joins TRBV11-1 to TRBJ2-7, with 9 bases fitting TRBD1. Germline V CDR1 and CDR2: SGHAT, FQDESV (reference sequence). The length of the CDR3 is 14 residues. The V and J ends lost 6 bases and 6 bases, in that order; junction bases with no gene match: 9. The CDR3 is CASRTGTGLSEQYF. CDR3 bases: TGTGCCAGCAGAACCGGGACAGGGCTCTCCGAGCAGTACTTC.

This sequence joins TRBV5-1 and TRBJ2-7; 7 bases are a match to TRBD1. V trimming: 3 bases; J trimming: 4 bases; junction bases outside the gene matches: 16. Germline CDR1 is SGHRS and CDR2 is YFSETQ. The CDR3 consists of 17 residues. The DNA of the CDR3 is TGCGCCAGCAGCTCGACTTCCGGACAGGTGCAAGTATACGAGCAGTACTTC. Its translation is CASSSTSGQVQVYEQYF.

This clone appeared a few times. This chain uses TRBV20-1 with TRBJ2-2; 12 positions match TRBD2. The CDR3 consists of 15 residues. CDR1 DFQATT and CDR2 SNEGSKA come from the germline V gene (reference sequence). V lost 3 bases, J lost 7 bases, and 6 bases stayed unmatched. CDR3 sequence reads: CSASLAGGPNGELFF. For the CDR3, the DNA is TGCAGTGCTAGTCTAGCGGGAGGGCCGAACGGGGAGCTGTTTTTT.

V and J are TRBV7-9 and TRBJ2-2, with TRBD2 as a possible D gene (5 bases). This CDR3 has 14 amino acids. The V and J ends lost 3 bases and 1 base respectively, with 6 bases between them. CDR1 is SEHNR, CDR2 FQNEAQ, per germline (reference sequence). The CDR3 sequence is CASSFGGNTGELFF. In nucleotides, the CDR3 is TGTGCCAGCAGCTTTGGAGGGAACACCGGGGAGCTGTTTTTT.

The rearrangement links TRBV19 to TRBJ2-3; TRBD2 matches 7 bases. From germline, CDR1 is LNHDA and CDR2 SQIVND (reference sequence). This CDR3 is built from 16 residues. V dropped 1 base and J dropped 5; count of bases not matched to a gene: 9. In nucleotides, the CDR3 is TGTGCCAGTAGTATAGTTGGCGGGAGCCGAGGAGATACGCAGTATTTT. Amino acids: CASSIVGGSRGDTQYF.

This clone was recorded a few times. The chain combines TRBV7-2 with TRBJ1-2; D is possibly TRBD1 (6 bases). V was cut by 5 bases and J by 8 bases, with 24 bases left in between. In germline, CDR1 is SGHTA, CDR2 FQGNSA. This CDR3 has 16 residues. The CDR3 nucleotides are TGTGCCAGCAGCCTCGGAAGAGGGGGTCCGGCCGGAGGCTACACCTTC. This translates into CASSLGRGGPAGGYTF.

The CDR3 DNA is TGCGCCAGCAGCCAAGGAGCTACAGGGGGCAATGATGGCTACACCTTC. Translated, it gives CASSQGATGGNDGYTF. V is TRBV4-3 and J is TRBJ1-2; 9 bases agree with TRBD1. The V gene's germline CDR1 is LGHNA and CDR2 YSLEER. This CDR3 has 16 residues. Trimming at V came to 1 base and at J to 6 bases, leaving 9 bases not matched to a gene.

The chain uses TRBV5-1 and TRBJ1-1; 8 bases match TRBD1. The CDR3 contains 15 residues. Germline V gene lookup returns CDR1 SGHRS and CDR2 YFSETQ. The junction had 3 bases not matched to a gene; V was cut back by 2 bases and J by 0 bases. CDR3 bases: TGCGCCAGCAGCTTCTTACAGGGGGTGAACACTGAAGCTTTCTTT. It yields the protein CASSFLQGVNTEAFF.

The genes are TRBV20-1 and TRBJ1-1, with D possibly TRBD1 on 5 matching bases. Trimming took 3 bases from V and 0 from J, leaving 14 bases between them. This CDR3 region has 15 residues. Germline lookup yields CDR1 DFQATT and CDR2 SNEGSKA (reference sequence). The DNA for the CDR3 is TGCAGTGCTAGTGAAAGGGGCGGCCTGAACACTGAAGCTTTCTTT. It translates to CSASERGGLNTEAFF.

As regards this clone: Other DNA sequences in this sample translate to the same CDR3. The chain combines TRBV27 with TRBJ2-7; 8 bases are a match to TRBD1. The trim removed 3 bases at V and 3 bases at J, leaving 4 bases unmatched. Germline V gene sequence: CDR1 MNHEY, CDR2 SMNVEV (reference sequence). The CDR3 contains 14 residues. The CDR3 here is CASSFGQGRYEQYF. CDR3 bases: TGTGCCAGCAGTTTCGGACAGGGCCGCTACGAGCAGTACTTC.

This clone was seen only once. The chain joins TRBV5-1 to TRBJ1-1, with TRBD1 matching over 7 bases. The length of the CDR3 is 13 residues. The germline CDR1 and CDR2 sequences are SGHRS and YFSETQ. V shed 2 bases, J shed 3 bases, and the junction held 1 base outside the gene matches. The CDR3: CASSFQGDTEAFF. The CDR3 region has the DNA TGCGCCAGCAGCTTTCAGGGGGACACTGAAGCTTTCTTT.

This chain connects TRBV7-9 to TRBJ2-7; no clear D gene. Looked up from germline, CDR1 is SEHNR and CDR2 is FQNEAQ (reference sequence). The CDR3 extends over 11 amino acids. Trimming took off 8 bases at V and 6 bases at J, with 11 bases between the two ends. This CDR3 is CASGIIAEQYF. CDR3 coding DNA: TGTGCCAGCGGAATTATAGCCGAGCAGTACTTC.

The genes are TRBV28 and TRBJ2-1; no definite D call. The CDR3 contains 14 residues. Germline CDR1 is MDHEN and CDR2 is SYDVKM. V lost 2 bases to trimming and J lost 0 bases, with 5 bases between them. The CDR3 nucleotides are TGTGCCAGCAGTTTAATTAGCTCCTACAATGAGCAGTTCTTC. Translated, it gives CASSLISSYNEQFF.

This clone came up a few times. V and J are TRBV28 and TRBJ1-1, with 8 bases that match TRBD1. V lost 2 bases and J lost 3; bases outside the gene matches: 5. The CDR3 is 15 amino acids. Germline CDR1 and CDR2: MDHEN and SYDVKM. In DNA, the CDR3 is TGTGCCAGCAGTTTAGGACAGGGAAGGTACACTGAAGCTTTCTTT. It encodes CASSLGQGRYTEAFF. The entire variable domain, with the rest obtained from reference TRBV28 and TRBJ1-1, is as follows: DVKVTQSSRYLVKRTGEKVFLECVQDMDHENMFWYRQDPGLGLRLIYFSYDVKMKEKGDIPEGYSVSREKKERFSLILESASTNQTSMYLCASSLGQGRYTEAFFGQGTRLTVV.

V usage is TRBV7-3 and J usage is TRBJ2-7; 8 nucleotides agree with TRBD2. V trimming: 5 bases; J trimming: 0 bases; junction bases outside the gene matches: 6. CDR1 and CDR2 from the germline V gene are SGHTA and FQGTGA. CDR3 length equals 15 residues. The CDR3 DNA is TGTGCCAGCAGCCCCGGGAGCGGGAGCTCCTACGAGCAGTACTTC. Amino acid sequence: CASSPGSGSSYEQYF.

The sample holds a few counts of this clone. The chain carries TRBV19 and TRBJ1-1; D not certain. CDR3 length equals 11 residues. V was cut by 8 bases and J by 7 bases, with 11 bases left in between. Per the germline V gene, CDR1 is LNHDA and CDR2 is SQIVND (reference sequence). CDR3 loop: CASGEGSEAFF. The CDR3 nucleotides read TGTGCCAGTGGGGAAGGGAGTGAAGCTTTCTTT. Drawing the rest from reference TRBV19 and TRBJ1-1, the complete variable domain is DGGITQSPKYLFRKEGQNVTLSCEQNLNHDAMYWYRQDPGQGLRLIYYSQIVNDFQKGDIAEGYSVSREKKESFPLTVTSAQKNPTAFYLCASGEGSEAFFGQGTRLTVV.

The DNA of the CDR3 is TGCGCCAGCAGCTTGACTGCGGGAGTCGGCGAGCAGTTCTTC. Its translation is CASSLTAGVGEQFF. J is TRBJ2-1 and V is TRBV5-1; 7 bases match TRBD2. The junction had 8 bases not matched to a gene; V was cut back by 1 base and J by 10 bases. The CDR3 totals 14 residues. The germline V gene has CDR1 SGHRS and CDR2 YFSETQ.

This clone was recorded a few times. The gene calls are TRBV28 and TRBJ2-2; 7 bases agree with TRBD2. CDR3 size: 15 residues. Germline V lookup: CDR1 MDHEN, CDR2 SYDVKM. V gave up 3 bases and J gave up 4 bases; unmatched junction bases: 5. This CDR3 reads CASSLGGVGTGELFF. CDR3 in DNA: TGTGCCAGCAGTTTGGGAGGGGTCGGCACCGGGGAGCTGTTTTTT.

V is TRBV5-1 and J is TRBJ2-6; D gene uncertain. CDR1 is SGHRS, CDR2 YFSETQ, per germline. V was pared by 0 bases and J by 2 bases, with 9 bases between. The CDR3 covers 16 residues. Written as DNA, the CDR3 is TGCGCCAGCAGCTTGGCCGGTCAGGCTGGGGCCAACGTCCTGACTTTC. This codes for CASSLAGQAGANVLTF.